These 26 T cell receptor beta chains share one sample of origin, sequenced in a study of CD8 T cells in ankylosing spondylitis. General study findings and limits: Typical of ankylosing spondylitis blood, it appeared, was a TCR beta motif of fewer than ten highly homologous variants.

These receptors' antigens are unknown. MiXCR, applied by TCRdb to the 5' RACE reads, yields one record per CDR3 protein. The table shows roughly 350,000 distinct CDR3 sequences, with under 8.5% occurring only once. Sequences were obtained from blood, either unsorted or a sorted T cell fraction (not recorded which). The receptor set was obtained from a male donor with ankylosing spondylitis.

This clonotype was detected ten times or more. The CDR3 region is CSVEPDGSYEQYF. The CDR3 nucleotides are TGCAGCGTTGAGCCCGACGGATCCTACGAGCAGTACTTC. The rearrangement links TRBV29-1 to TRBJ2-7; D ambiguous. From germline, CDR1 is SQVTM and CDR2 ANQGSEA. The V end lost 3 bases, the J end lost 1 base, and 10 bases lay between the germline ends. CDR3 size: 13 residues.

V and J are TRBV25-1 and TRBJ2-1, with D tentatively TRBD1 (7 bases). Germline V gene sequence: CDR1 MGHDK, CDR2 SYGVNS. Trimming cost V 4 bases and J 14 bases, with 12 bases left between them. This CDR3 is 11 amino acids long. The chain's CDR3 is CASSGGGGKFF. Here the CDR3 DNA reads TGTGCCAGCAGTGGTGGAGGGGGCAAGTTCTTC.

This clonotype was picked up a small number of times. The CDR3 reads CASTYRAGQDYEQYF. The CDR3 bases are TGTGCCAGCACCTACCGGGCGGGGCAAGACTACGAGCAGTACTTC. The chain combines TRBV7-2 with TRBJ2-7; D might be TRBD2 (6 bases). The CDR3 has 15 amino acids. Trimming left V 7 bases short and J 3 bases short, with 19 bases between. Germline V gene data show CDR1 as SGHTA and CDR2 as FQGNSA.

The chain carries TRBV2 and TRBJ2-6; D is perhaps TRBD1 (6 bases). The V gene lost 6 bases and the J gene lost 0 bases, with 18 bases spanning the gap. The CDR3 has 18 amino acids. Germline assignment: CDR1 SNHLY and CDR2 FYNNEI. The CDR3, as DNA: TGTGCCAGCAGAAATCGGATGGGGGCATACTCTGGGGCCAACGTCCTGACTTTC. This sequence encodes CASRNRMGAYSGANVLTF.

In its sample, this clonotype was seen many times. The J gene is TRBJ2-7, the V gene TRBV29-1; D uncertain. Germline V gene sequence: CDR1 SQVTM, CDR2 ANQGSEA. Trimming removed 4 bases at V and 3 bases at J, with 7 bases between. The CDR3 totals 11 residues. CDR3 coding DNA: TGCAGCGTTGGGGGTGGCTACGAGCAGTACTTC. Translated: CSVGGGYEQYF.

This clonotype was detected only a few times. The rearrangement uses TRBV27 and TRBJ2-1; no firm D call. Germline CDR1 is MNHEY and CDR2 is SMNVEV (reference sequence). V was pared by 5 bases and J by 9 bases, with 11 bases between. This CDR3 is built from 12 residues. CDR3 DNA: TGTGCCAGCAGTCACCCACGGCGTGAGCAGTTCTTC. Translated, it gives CASSHPRREQFF.

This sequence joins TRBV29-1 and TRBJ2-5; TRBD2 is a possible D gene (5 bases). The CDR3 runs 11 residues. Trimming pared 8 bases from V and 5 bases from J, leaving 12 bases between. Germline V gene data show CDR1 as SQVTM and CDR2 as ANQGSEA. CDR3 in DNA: TGCAGCTCCAGGAGGTCGGAGACCCAGTACTTC. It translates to CSSRRSETQYF.

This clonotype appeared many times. CDR3 sequence reads: CASSVFGLASSGTDTQYF. The DNA of the CDR3 is TGTGCCAGCAGTGTGTTTGGACTAGCGAGTTCGGGCACAGATACGCAGTATTTT. V is TRBV2 and J is TRBJ2-3; TRBD2 matches 9 bases. The CDR3 contains 18 residues. CDR1 and CDR2 from the germline V gene are SNHLY and FYNNEI. Trimming cost V 4 bases and J 1 base; bases outside gene matches: 12. Looking up the rest from reference TRBV2 and TRBJ2-3 gives the full variable domain: EPEVTQTPSHQVTQMGQEVILRCVPISNHLYFYWYRQILGQKVEFLVSFYNNEISEKSEIFDDQFSVERPDGSNFTLKIRSTKLEDSAMYFCASSVFGLASSGTDTQYFGPGTRLTVL.

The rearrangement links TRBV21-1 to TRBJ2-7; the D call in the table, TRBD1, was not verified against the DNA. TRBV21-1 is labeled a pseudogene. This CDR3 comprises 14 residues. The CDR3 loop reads CASSKDSPADEQYF. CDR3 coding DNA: TGTGCCAGCAGCAAGGACAGCCCTGCGGACGAGCAGTACTTC.

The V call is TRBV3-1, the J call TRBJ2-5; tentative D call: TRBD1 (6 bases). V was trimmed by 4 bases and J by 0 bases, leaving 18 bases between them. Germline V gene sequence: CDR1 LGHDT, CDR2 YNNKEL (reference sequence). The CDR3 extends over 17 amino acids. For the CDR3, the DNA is TGTGCCAGCAGCCTCCGGGACACAGTACGAAACCAAGAGACCCAGTACTTC. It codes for CASSLRDTVRNQETQYF.

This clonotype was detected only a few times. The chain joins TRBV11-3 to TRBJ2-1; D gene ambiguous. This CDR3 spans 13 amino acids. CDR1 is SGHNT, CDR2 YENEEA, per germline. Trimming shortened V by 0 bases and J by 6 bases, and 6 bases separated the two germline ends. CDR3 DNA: TGTGCCAGCAGCTTAGAACGACCCAATGAGCAGTTCTTC. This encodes CASSLERPNEQFF.

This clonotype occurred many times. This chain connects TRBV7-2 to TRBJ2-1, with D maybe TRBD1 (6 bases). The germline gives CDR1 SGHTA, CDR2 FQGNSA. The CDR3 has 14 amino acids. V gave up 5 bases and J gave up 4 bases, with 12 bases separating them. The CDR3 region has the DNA TGTGCCAGCAGCGCCCGGACAGCTTACAATGAGCAGTTCTTC. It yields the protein CASSARTAYNEQFF. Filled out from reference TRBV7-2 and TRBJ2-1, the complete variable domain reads GAGVSQSPSNKVTEKGKDVELRCDPISGHTALYWYRQSLGQGLEFLIYFQGNSAPDKSGLPSDRFSAERTGGSVSTLTIQRTQQEDSAVYLCASSARTAYNEQFFGPGTRLTVL.

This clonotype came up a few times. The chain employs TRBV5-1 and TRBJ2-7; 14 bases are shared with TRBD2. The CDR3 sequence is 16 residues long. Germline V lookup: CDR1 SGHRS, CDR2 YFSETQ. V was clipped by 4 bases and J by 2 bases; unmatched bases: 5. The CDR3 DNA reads TGCGCCAGCAGCCTCCGGACTAGCGGGGGGCCCTACGAGCAGTACTTC. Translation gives CASSLRTSGGPYEQYF.

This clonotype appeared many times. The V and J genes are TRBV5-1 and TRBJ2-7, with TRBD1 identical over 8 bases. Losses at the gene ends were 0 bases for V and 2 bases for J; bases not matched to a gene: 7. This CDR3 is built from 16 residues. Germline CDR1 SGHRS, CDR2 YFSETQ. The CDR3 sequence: CASSLVPDRGAYEQYF. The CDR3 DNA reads TGCGCCAGCAGCTTGGTTCCCGACAGGGGAGCCTACGAGCAGTACTTC.

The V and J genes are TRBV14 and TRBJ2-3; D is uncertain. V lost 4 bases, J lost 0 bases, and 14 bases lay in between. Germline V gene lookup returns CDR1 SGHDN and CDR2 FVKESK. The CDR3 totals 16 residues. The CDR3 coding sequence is TGTGCCAGCAGCCCCCACGGACGGATTAGCACAGATACGCAGTATTTT. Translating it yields CASSPHGRISTDTQYF.

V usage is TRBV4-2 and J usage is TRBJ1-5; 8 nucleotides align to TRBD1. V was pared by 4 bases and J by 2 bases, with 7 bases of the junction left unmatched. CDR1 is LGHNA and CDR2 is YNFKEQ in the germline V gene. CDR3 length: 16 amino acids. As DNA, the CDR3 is TGTGCCAGCAGCCCCAGGGGGCGCGAGGGCAATCAGCCCCAGCATTTT. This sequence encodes CASSPRGREGNQPQHF.

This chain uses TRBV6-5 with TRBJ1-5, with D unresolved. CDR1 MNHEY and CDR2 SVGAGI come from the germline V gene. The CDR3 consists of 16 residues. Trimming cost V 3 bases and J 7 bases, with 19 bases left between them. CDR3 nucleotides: TGTGCCAGCAGTTATCGACGGGCGGGAATAGGACAGCCCCAGCATTTT. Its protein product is CASSYRRAGIGQPQHF.

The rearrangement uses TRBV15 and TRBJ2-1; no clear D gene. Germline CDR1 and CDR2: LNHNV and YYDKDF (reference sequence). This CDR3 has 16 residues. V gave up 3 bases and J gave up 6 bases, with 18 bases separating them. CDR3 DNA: TGTGCCACCAGCAGGGACCCGGGTGGTAGCATCAATGAGCAGTTCTTC. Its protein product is CATSRDPGGSINEQFF.

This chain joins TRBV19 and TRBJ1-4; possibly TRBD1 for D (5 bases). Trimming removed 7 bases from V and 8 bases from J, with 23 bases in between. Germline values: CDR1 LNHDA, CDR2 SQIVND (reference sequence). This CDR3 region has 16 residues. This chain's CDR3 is CASTWSLGRMREKLFF. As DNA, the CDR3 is TGTGCCAGTACCTGGAGTTTGGGACGGATGCGAGAAAAACTGTTTTTT.

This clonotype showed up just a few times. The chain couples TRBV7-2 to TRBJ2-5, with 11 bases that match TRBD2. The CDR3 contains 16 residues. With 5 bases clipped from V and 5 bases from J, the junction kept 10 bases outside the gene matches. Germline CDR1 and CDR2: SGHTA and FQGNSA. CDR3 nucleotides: TGTGCCAGCAGCCCTAGACTAGCGGGAACGGTGGAGACCCAGTACTTC. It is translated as CASSPRLAGTVETQYF.

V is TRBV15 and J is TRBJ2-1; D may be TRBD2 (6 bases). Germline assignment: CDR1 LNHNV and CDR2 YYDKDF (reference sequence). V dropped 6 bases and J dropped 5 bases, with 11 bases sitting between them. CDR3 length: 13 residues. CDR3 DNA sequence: TGTGCCACCAGTCAGCGGGTACACAATGAGCAGTTCTTC. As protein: CATSQRVHNEQFF. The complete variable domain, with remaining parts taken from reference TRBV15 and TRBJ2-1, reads DAMVIQNPRYQVTQFGKPVTLSCSQTLNHNVMYWYQQKSSQAPKLLFHYYDKDFNNEADTPDNFQSRRPNTSFCFLDIRSPGLGDTAMYLCATSQRVHNEQFFGPGTRLTVL.

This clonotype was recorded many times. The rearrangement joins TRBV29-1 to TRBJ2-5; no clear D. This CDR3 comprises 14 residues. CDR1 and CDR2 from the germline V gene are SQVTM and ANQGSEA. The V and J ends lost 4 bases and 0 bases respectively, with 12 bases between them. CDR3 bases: TGCAGCGTTGTAGAACAGCTGTACCAAGAGACCCAGTACTTC. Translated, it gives CSVVEQLYQETQYF.

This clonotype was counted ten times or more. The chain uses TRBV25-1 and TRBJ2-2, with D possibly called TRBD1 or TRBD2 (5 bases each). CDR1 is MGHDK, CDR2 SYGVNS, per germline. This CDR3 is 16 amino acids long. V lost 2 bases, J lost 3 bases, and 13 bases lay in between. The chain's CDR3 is CASSEGVWGYTGELFF. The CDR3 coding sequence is TGTGCCAGCAGTGAAGGGGTTTGGGGGTACACCGGGGAGCTGTTTTTT.

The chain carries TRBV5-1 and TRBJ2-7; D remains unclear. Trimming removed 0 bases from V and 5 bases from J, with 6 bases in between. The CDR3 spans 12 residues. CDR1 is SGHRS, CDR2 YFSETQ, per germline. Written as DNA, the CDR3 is TGCGCCAGCAGCTTGGCAAACAACGAGCAGTACTTC. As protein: CASSLANNEQYF.

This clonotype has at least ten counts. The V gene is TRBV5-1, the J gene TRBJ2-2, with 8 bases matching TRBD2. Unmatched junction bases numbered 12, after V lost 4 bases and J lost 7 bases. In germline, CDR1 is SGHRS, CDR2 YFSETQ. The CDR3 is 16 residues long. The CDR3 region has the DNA TGCGCCAGCAGCCGGGGCGGACTAGCTCGGGACGGGGAGCTGTTTTTT. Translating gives CASSRGGLARDGELFF. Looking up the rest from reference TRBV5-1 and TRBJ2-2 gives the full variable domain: KAGVTQTPRYLIKTRGQQVTLSCSPISGHRSVSWYQQTPGQGLQFLFEYFSETQRNKGNFPGRFSGRQFSNSRSEMNVSTLELGDSALYLCASSRGGLARDGELFFGEGSRLTVL.

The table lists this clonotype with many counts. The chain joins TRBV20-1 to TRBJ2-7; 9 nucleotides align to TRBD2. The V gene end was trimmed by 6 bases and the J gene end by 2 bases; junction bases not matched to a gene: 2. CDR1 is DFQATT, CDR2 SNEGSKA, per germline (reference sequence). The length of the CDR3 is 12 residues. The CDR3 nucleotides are TGCAGTGCGACTAGCGGTACCTACGAGCAGTACTTC. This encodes CSATSGTYEQYF.